This T cell receptor beta chain originates from a study of blood T cell repertoires in COVID-19. Study-wide context: PBMCs, B-cell-depleted T cells, or T cells were the source of the cDNA or gDNA that made up the material.

V lost 5 bases and J 8 bases, leaving 9 bases between the germline ends. This CDR3 comprises 12 residues. Under the authors' procedure: Estimation of nucleated cell counts relied on the amplification of reference gene primers. Sequencing used immunoSEQ multiplex PCR; TCRdb keeps in-frame clones, though not all of them. That table supplies the V and J calls and clone size; D and trimming were determined from the DNA. The profile shows some 190,000 clones, 82% of them singletons. The sequencing sample was made of peripheral blood. This sequence was found in a woman older than 75 with active or convalescent COVID-19. The rearrangement joins TRBV12-3 or TRBV12-4 to TRBJ2-2; tentative D call: TRBD1 (6 bases). CDR3 bases: TGTGCCAGCAGTCAGGGGACAGGGGAGCTGTTTTTT. Its translation is CASSQGTGELFF.